The clone carrying this T cell receptor beta chain was picked up one time. The data stem from a study of PD-L1 blockade in urothelial cancer. Indicated time point: pretreatment peripheral blood. The diagnosis in patients was locally advanced or metastatic urothelial carcinoma. Clones were read by immunoSEQ multiplex PCR, and TCRdb kept only the in-frame ones, dropping some. The sample records some 80,000 clones, about 82% being singletons. Per the germline V gene, CDR1 is LGHNA and CDR2 is YNFKEQ. The length of the CDR3 is 12 residues. Trimming pared 3 bases from V and 3 bases from J, leaving 4 bases between.

V usage is TRBV4-2 and J usage is TRBJ2-3; D unclear. This sequence was found in a man aged 40-55 years with urothelial cancer. Sample: PBMCs, taken around atezolizumab (anti-PD-L1) treatment. The CDR3 is CASSHSTDTQYF. The CDR3 bases are TGTGCCAGCAGCCACTCTACAGATACGCAGTATTTT.